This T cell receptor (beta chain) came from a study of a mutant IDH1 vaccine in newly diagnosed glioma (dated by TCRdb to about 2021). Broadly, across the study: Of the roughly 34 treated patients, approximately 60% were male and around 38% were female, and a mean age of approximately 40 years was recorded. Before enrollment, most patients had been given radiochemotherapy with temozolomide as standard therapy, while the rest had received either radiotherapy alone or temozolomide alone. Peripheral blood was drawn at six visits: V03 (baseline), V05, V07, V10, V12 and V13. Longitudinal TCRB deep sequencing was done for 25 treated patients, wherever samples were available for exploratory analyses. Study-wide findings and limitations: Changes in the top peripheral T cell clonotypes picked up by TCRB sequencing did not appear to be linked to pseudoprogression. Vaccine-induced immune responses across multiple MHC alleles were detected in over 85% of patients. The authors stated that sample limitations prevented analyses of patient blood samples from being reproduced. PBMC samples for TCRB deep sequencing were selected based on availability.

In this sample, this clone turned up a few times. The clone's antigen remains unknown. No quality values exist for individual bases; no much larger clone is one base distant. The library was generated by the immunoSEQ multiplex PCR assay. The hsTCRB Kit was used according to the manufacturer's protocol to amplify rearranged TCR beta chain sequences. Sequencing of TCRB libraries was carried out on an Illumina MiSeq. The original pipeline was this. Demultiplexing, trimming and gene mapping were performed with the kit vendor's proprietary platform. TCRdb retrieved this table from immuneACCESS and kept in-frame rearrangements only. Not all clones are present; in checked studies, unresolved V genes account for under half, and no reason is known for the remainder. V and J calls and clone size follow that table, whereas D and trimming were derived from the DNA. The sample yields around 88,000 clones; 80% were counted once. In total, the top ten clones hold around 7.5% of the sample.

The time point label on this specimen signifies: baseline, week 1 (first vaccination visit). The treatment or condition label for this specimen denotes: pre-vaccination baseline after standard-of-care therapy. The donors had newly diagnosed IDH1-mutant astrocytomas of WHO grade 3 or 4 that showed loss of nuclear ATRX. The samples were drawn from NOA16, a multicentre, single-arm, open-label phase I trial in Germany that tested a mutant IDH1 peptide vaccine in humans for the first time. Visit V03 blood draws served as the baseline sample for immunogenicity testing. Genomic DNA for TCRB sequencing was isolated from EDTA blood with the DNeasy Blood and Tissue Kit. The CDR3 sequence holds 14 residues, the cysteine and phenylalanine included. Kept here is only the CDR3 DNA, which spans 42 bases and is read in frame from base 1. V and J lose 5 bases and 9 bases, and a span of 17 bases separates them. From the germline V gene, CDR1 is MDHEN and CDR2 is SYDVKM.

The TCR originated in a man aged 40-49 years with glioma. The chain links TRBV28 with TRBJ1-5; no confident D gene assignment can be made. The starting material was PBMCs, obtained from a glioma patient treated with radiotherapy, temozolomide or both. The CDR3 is CASSSGGLSGPQHF. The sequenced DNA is TGTGCCAGCAGTAGCGGCGGTCTCTCTGGGCCCCAGCATTTT.